The 5 T cell receptor beta chains below come from one sample, sequenced in a study of Graves' ophthalmopathy and Graves' hyperthyroidism. Investigators amplified TCR beta CDR3 regions from RNA transcripts. A first-round RT-PCR used HTBI primers, followed by a second-round multiplex PCR. One entry per CDR3 protein, called by TCRdb with MiXCR from the multiplex PCR reads. This table has over a million distinct CDR3 sequences, 35% to 40% appearing once. The sequencing input was peripheral blood or thyroid tissue (not recorded which). Receptors were obtained from an adult man with Graves' hyperthyroidism.

This clonotype was seen repeatedly, ten times or more. The chain couples TRBV2 to TRBJ1-1; D unclear. Per the germline V gene, CDR1 is SNHLY and CDR2 is FYNNEI. V lost 4 bases and J lost 7, with 10 bases in between. The CDR3 runs to 12 residues. CDR3 DNA sequence: TGTGCCAGCAGTGGCGCGGGTCTTGAAGCTTTCTTT. It translates to CASSGAGLEAFF.

This clonotype was seen at least ten times. The rearrangement uses TRBV7-9 and TRBJ2-2; maybe TRBD2 (6 bases). CDR3 length equals 15 residues. Germline-derived CDR1 and CDR2 are SEHNR and FQNEAQ (reference sequence). V was cut by 2 bases and J by 4 bases, with 11 bases left in between. The CDR3 is CASSLRDSFTGELFF. CDR3 nucleotides: TGTGCCAGCAGCTTAAGGGACTCTTTCACCGGGGAGCTGTTTTTT.

V and J are TRBV7-2 and TRBJ1-5, with 8 positions matching TRBD1. CDR3 length equals 13 residues. V gave up 6 bases and J gave up 8 bases; unmatched junction bases: 6. Germline V gene sequence: CDR1 SGHTA, CDR2 FQGNSA. The CDR3 here is CASSQQGDEPQHF. The DNA of the CDR3 is TGTGCCAGCAGTCAACAGGGGGATGAGCCCCAGCATTTT.

This clonotype was seen ten or more times. The rearrangement links TRBV12-3 or TRBV12-4 to TRBJ1-2; D is possibly TRBD1 (6 bases). V was trimmed by 4 bases and J by 6 bases, leaving 15 bases between them. The CDR3 sequence is 14 residues long. This chain's CDR3 is CASSSSLQGDGYTF. The DNA for the CDR3 is TGTGCCAGCAGTTCCTCACTACAGGGAGATGGCTACACCTTC.

In its sample, this clonotype was seen a few times. The rearrangement joins TRBV19 to TRBJ2-2, with 7 bases lining up with TRBD1. V lost 7 bases, J lost 0 bases, and 5 bases stayed unmatched. The CDR3 sequence is 15 residues long. The germline V gene encodes CDR1 LNHDA and CDR2 SQIVND (reference sequence). CDR3 nucleotide sequence: TGTGCCAGTAAAAACAGGGGTGCGAACACCGGGGAGCTGTTTTTT. Translating gives CASKNRGANTGELFF. The complete variable domain, with remaining parts taken from reference TRBV19 and TRBJ2-2, reads DGGITQSPKYLFRKEGQNVTLSCEQNLNHDAMYWYRQDPGQGLRLIYYSQIVNDFQKGDIAEGYSVSREKKESFPLTVTSAQKNPTAFYLCASKNRGANTGELFFGEGSRLTVL.